The rows below give T cell receptor beta chains drawn from one sample of a study of cytomegalovirus exposure and HLA in healthy donors. Data came from immunoSEQ multiplex PCR; TCRdb stores just in-frame clones and leaves some out. The table has about 160,000 clones, roughly 80% seen once. Specimen: PBMCs. All receptors derive from a man aged 35 to 55 in good health and CMV-seronegative. Each CDR3 is given with its conserved first and last residue. A D gene is named only where the DNA matches it firmly. Only some rows state a clone size, as once, few, many or a class for expanded clones.

J,size,V,D,CDR3,DNA
TRBJ1-1,NA,TRBV6-1,TRBD1,CASTGGTEATEAFF,TGTGCCAGCACGGGAGGGACAGAGGCCACTGAAGCTTTCTTT
TRBJ2-1,NA,TRBV27,TRBD1,CASSLWTGKYNEQFF,TGTGCCAGCAGTTTATGGACAGGAAAATACAATGAGCAGTTCTTC
TRBJ1-1,few,TRBV27,NA,CASSFPGPGHQNTEAFF,TGTGCCAGCAGTTTCCCTGGGCCGGGACACCAGAACACTGAAGCTTTCTTT
TRBJ1-3,NA,TRBV6-1,TRBD1,CASSESGTALSGNTIYF,TGTGCCAGCAGTGAATCCGGGACAGCCCTCTCTGGAAACACCATATATTTT
TRBJ1-2,NA,TRBV7-2,NA,CASSSLDSLYGYTF,TGTGCCAGCAGCTCACTGGACAGTCTATATGGCTACACCTTC
TRBJ2-7,few,TRBV7-9,TRBD1,CASSPTGSSYEQYF,TGTGCCAGCAGTCCGACAGGGAGCTCCTACGAGCAGTACTTC
TRBJ2-4,few,TRBV7-8,NA,CASSWGGGIQYF,TGTGCCAGCAGCTGGGGGGGCGGGATTCAGTACTTC
TRBJ2-3,NA,TRBV4-1,TRBD2,CASSPGLAFTDTQYF,TGCGCCAGCAGCCCTGGACTAGCCTTCACAGATACGCAGTATTTT
TRBJ2-5,few,TRBV15,NA,CATSSRVVPQETQYF,TGTGCCACCAGCAGCAGGGTAGTCCCCCAAGAGACCCAGTACTTC
TRBJ1-5,NA,TRBV15,NA,CATSRDRGVFGNQHF,TGTGCCACCAGCAGAGACCGGGGGGTTTTCGGGAACCAGCATTTT
TRBJ2-1,NA,TRBV2,TRBD2,CASRSTSGLYNEQFF,TGTGCCAGCAGGTCCACTAGCGGGCTATACAATGAGCAGTTCTTC
TRBJ2-5,NA,TRBV6-5,TRBD1,CASRQIGTGKETQYF,TGTGCCAGCAGACAAATTGGGACAGGGAAAGAGACCCAGTACTTC
TRBJ2-7,once,TRBV7-2,NA,CASSQFYEQYF,TGTGCCAGCAGCCAATTCTACGAGCAGTACTTC
TRBJ2-7,few,TRBV19,TRBD1,CASTRTGGVYEQYF,TGTGCCAGTACCCGGACAGGGGGAGTCTACGAGCAGTACTTC
TRBJ1-1,NA,TRBV6-6,NA,CASSYPEGLTEAFF,TGTGCCAGCAGTTACCCTGAGGGATTGACTGAAGCTTTCTTT
TRBJ1-2,NA,TRBV6-6,NA,CASHMGGGGVLRGYTF,TGTGCCAGCCACATGGGGGGGGGTGGCGTCTTGAGGGGCTACACCTTC
TRBJ2-7,NA,TRBV7-8,TRBD2,CASSRTGGRAYEQYF,TGTGCCAGCAGTAGGACGGGGGGACGGGCCTACGAGCAGTACTTC
TRBJ1-3,NA,TRBV9,TRBD1,CASSVGWDRANTIYF,TGTGCCAGCAGCGTAGGGTGGGACAGGGCCAACACCATATATTTT
TRBJ1-1,NA,TRBV18,NA,CASSPSGFNTEAFF,TGTGCCAGCTCACCATCCGGGTTTAACACTGAAGCTTTCTTT
TRBJ1-3,NA,TRBV29-1,NA,CSVEDHAGPRNTIYF,TGCAGCGTTGAAGATCACGCAGGGCCGAGAAACACCATATATTTT
TRBJ2-3,few,TRBV7-3,TRBD2,CASSPRPTSGGLTDTQYF,TGTGCCAGCAGCCCGCGCCCGACTAGCGGGGGCCTCACAGATACGCAGTATTTT
TRBJ2-3,NA,TRBV9,TRBD2,CASSAGTSGGHTDTQYF,TGTGCCAGCAGCGCTGGGACTAGCGGGGGACACACAGATACGCAGTATTTT
TRBJ1-6,NA,TRBV6-5,NA,CAIGGNGNSPLHF,TGTGCCATAGGAGGGAATGGGAATTCACCCCTCCACTTT
TRBJ2-5,few,TRBV28,NA,CASSFRVRSGQETQYF,TGTGCCAGCAGTTTCCGGGTTCGGAGCGGTCAAGAGACCCAGTACTTC
TRBJ1-5,NA,TRBV19,NA,CASTPTGQGNQPQHF,TGTGCCAGTACCCCGACCGGTCAGGGCAATCAGCCCCAGCATTTT
TRBJ2-3,NA,TRBV7-9,TRBD1,CASRGAATGGLGFTDTQYF,TGTGCCAGCAGAGGGGCGGCAACAGGGGGCCTTGGCTTCACAGATACGCAGTATTTT
TRBJ2-2,NA,TRBV5-1,TRBD2,CASSSGLAGVNTGELFF,TGCGCCAGCAGCTCAGGACTAGCGGGGGTAAACACCGGGGAGCTGTTTTTT
TRBJ1-2,NA,TRBV7-9,NA,CASSLQNNYGYTF,TGTGCCAGCAGCTTACAGAATAACTATGGCTACACCTTC
TRBJ2-7,NA,TRBV6-6,TRBD2,CASSPLAGGPLEQYF,TGTGCCAGCAGCCCACTAGCGGGAGGGCCCCTAGAGCAGTACTTC
TRBJ1-4,NA,TRBV6-5,NA,CASSLLGGRVNEKLFF,TGTGCCAGCAGTTTACTGGGAGGCAGGGTGAATGAAAAACTGTTTTTT
TRBJ1-2,NA,TRBV5-6,NA,CASSFEYGYTF,TGTGCCAGCAGCTTTGAGTATGGCTACACCTTC
TRBJ1-4,NA,TRBV7-9,TRBD1,CSSSLASSGGSEKLFF,TGTTCCAGCAGCTTAGCGTCGTCAGGGGGTAGTGAAAAACTGTTTTTT
TRBJ2-5,once,TRBV15,TRBD2,CATSRDRGGAAETQYF,TGTGCCACCAGCAGAGACCGGGGGGGCGCGGCAGAGACCCAGTACTTC
TRBJ1-3,NA,TRBV5-6,NA,CASSLDRSSGNTIYF,TGTGCCAGCAGCTTGGACAGGAGCTCTGGAAACACCATATATTTT
TRBJ2-1,once,TRBV9,TRBD2,CASSVDVRTSGANEQFF,TGTGCCAGCAGCGTAGACGTAAGGACTAGCGGGGCGAATGAGCAGTTCTTC
TRBJ2-3,once,TRBV9,NA,CASSVGSVGTDTQYF,TGTGCCAGCAGCGTAGGTAGCGTCGGCACAGATACGCAGTATTTT
TRBJ2-3,NA,TRBV7-8,TRBD1,CASKQGGSTDTQYF,TGTGCCAGCAAACAGGGGGGCAGCACAGATACGCAGTATTTT
TRBJ2-3,NA,TRBV25-1,TRBD2,CASSESGDTDTQYF,TGTGCCAGCAGTGAAAGCGGGGACACAGATACGCAGTATTTT
TRBJ2-1,NA,TRBV14,NA,CASSQDSGTPFYNEQFF,TGTGCCAGCAGCCAAGATTCCGGGACACCCTTCTACAATGAGCAGTTCTTC
TRBJ1-4,few,TRBV14,TRBD1,CASSTRQGYQEKLFF,TGTGCCAGCAGCACACGACAGGGGTACCAAGAAAAACTGTTTTTT
TRBJ2-1,NA,TRBV4-1,NA,CASSQGPRAQRVNEQFF,TGCGCCAGCAGCCAAGGCCCCCGGGCCCAGAGGGTCAATGAGCAGTTCTTC
TRBJ2-3,NA,TRBV19,NA,CASSISESSDTQYF,TGTGCCAGTAGTATCTCCGAGAGCTCCGATACGCAGTATTTT
TRBJ2-5,few,TRBV18,NA,CASSPLNLETQYF,TGTGCCAGCTCACCCCTTAATTTAGAGACCCAGTACTTC
TRBJ2-7,NA,TRBV7-2,NA,CASSSRTSSNSPEQYF,TGTGCCAGCAGCTCCCGGACATCATCCAATTCTCCCGAGCAGTACTTC
TRBJ2-5,NA,TRBV9,TRBD1,CASSVQGTGEETQYF,TGTGCCAGCAGCGTCCAAGGGACAGGGGAAGAGACCCAGTACTTC
TRBJ2-7,once,TRBV10-3,TRBD1,CAISLYSGQAYEQYF,TGTGCCATCAGTTTATATTCAGGACAGGCCTACGAGCAGTACTTC
TRBJ2-6,few,TRBV6-1,TRBD1,CASSAITDTGAGANVLTF,TGTGCCAGCAGTGCCATAACGGATACAGGGGCTGGGGCCAACGTCCTGACTTTC
TRBJ1-6,NA,TRBV10-3,TRBD1,CAISGTGGWDSPLHF,TGTGCCATCAGTGGGACAGGGGGCTGGGACTCACCCCTCCACTTT
TRBJ2-1,NA,TRBV4-2,NA,CASSFEDSNCEQFF,TGTGCCAGCAGCTTCGAGGACAGCAACTGTGAGCAGTTCTTC
TRBJ2-3,NA,TRBV6-5,NA,CATKLGAGADTQYF,TGTGCCACCAAGTTGGGGGCCGGGGCAGATACGCAGTATTTT
TRBJ2-7,NA,TRBV9,NA,CASSTDLSSYEQYF,TGTGCCAGCAGCACCGACTTGAGCTCCTACGAGCAGTACTTC
TRBJ1-2,NA,TRBV10-3,NA,CATTPGNYGYTF,TGTGCCACCACACCGGGAAACTATGGCTACACCTTC
TRBJ1-1,NA,TRBV19,NA,CASSIVARGFGAFF,TGTGCCAGTAGTATAGTGGCCAGGGGCTTTGGGGCTTTCTTT
TRBJ2-2,NA,TRBV5-1,NA,CATLDRKTGELFF,TGCGCCACCTTGGACAGAAAAACCGGGGAGCTGTTTTTT
TRBJ1-5,NA,TRBV9,NA,CASSVDGRGLQPQHF,TGTGCCAGCAGCGTAGACGGCAGGGGATTACAGCCCCAGCATTTT
TRBJ2-3,NA,TRBV19,NA,CASSSRGADTQYF,TGTGCCAGTAGTTCCCGAGGTGCAGATACGCAGTATTTT
TRBJ2-7,medium-sized,TRBV4-3,TRBD1,CASSQIGTDNTYEQYF,TGCGCCAGCAGCCAAATCGGGACAGACAACACCTACGAGCAGTACTTC
TRBJ1-6,NA,TRBV7-8,TRBD1,CASSTATGGGSPLHF,TGTGCCAGCAGCACCGCTACAGGGGGCGGTTCACCCCTCCACTTT
TRBJ2-2,few,TRBV5-6,NA,CASGGTGELFF,TGTGCCAGCGGGGGGACCGGGGAGCTGTTTTTT